This T cell receptor beta chain was observed in a study of CD4 T cells in relation to SARS-CoV-2 and coronaviruses. The CDR3 has 15 amino acids. The ends were cut back, 3 bases at V and 2 bases at J, with 13 bases in the middle. Germline V gene lookup returns CDR1 LNHDA and CDR2 SQIVND (reference sequence). CD4+ T cells from unexposed donors were obtained before the COVID-19 pandemic (2011-2018). Of note for this clone: Its target is not known.

Regarding the study as a whole: Culture-expanded clones reflect memory recall rather than primary priming during culture. No donor gave both pre-pandemic and post-infection samples.

Assay: immunoSEQ multiplex PCR; the TCRdb copy retains only in-frame clones and omits some. Seen here are under 65,000 clones, roughly 89% observed once, and the top ten hold around 1.5%. Sequencing used memory CD4+ T cells from PBMCs. This TCR was sampled from a human donor in good health. The chain recombines TRBV19 with TRBJ1-2; the D gene is possibly TRBD1 (5 bases). CDR3 residues: CASSISAGFNYGYTF. In DNA form, the CDR3 reads TGTGCCAGTAGTATTTCAGCAGGGTTCAACTATGGCTACACCTTC.